Shown below are 30 T cell receptor beta chains from a single sample sequenced in a study of blood T cell repertoires in COVID-19 (dated by TCRdb to about 2020). The library was prepared using the immunoSEQ multiplex PCR assay. TCRdb limited this immuneACCESS table to in-frame rearrangements with V and J called. A share of clones is missing; checked studies link under half to unresolved V genes, and the rest is unexplained. This sample gives tens of thousands of clones in total; about 90% of them show up just once. The top ten clones comprise approximately 0.49% of the sample. The sample comprised peripheral blood. The receptors here all came from a man aged 45-65 years with COVID-19, enrolled during active disease.

The gene calls are TRBV7-2 and TRBJ2-3; the match to TRBD2 covers 9 bases. The CDR3 loop spans 13 amino acids. Per germline, CDR1 SGHTA and CDR2 FQGNSA. Germline trimming cut 0 bases from V and 14 bases from J; bases unmatched to any gene: 6. The CDR3 nucleotides read TGTGCCAGCAGCTTAGCAAGGAGGCGGGAGGGGTATTTT. It codes for CASSLARRREGYF.

This chain joins TRBV11-2 and TRBJ2-1; D is perhaps TRBD2 (6 bases). Deletions cut 0 bases from V and 12 bases from J, with 12 bases between. From germline, CDR1 is SGHAT and CDR2 FQNNGV. The CDR3 is made up of 13 amino acids. CDR3 in amino acids: CASSLDFGGTQFF. As DNA, the CDR3 is TGTGCCAGCAGCTTAGATTTTGGCGGGACGCAGTTCTTC.

This clone has only one observation. This rearrangement joins TRBV7-9 to TRBJ2-5; D is perhaps TRBD1 (6 bases). The CDR3 extends over 15 amino acids. Trimming cost V 0 bases and J 5 bases, with 13 bases left between them. The germline gives CDR1 SEHNR, CDR2 FQNEAQ (reference sequence). The CDR3 here is CASSLATTGSETQYF. The CDR3, as DNA: TGTGCCAGCAGCTTAGCGACCACAGGGTCGGAGACCCAGTACTTC. The complete variable domain, with remaining parts taken from reference TRBV7-9 and TRBJ2-5, reads DTGVSQNPRHKITKRGQNVTFRCDPISEHNRLYWYRQTLGQGPEFLTYFQNEAQLEKSRLLSDRFSAERPKGSFSTLEIQRTEQGDSAMYLCASSLATTGSETQYFGPGTRLLVL.

This clone was observed a single time. This rearrangement joins TRBV11-2 to TRBJ2-1; 8 bases align to TRBD2. The CDR3 totals 15 residues. Germline CDR1 and CDR2: SGHAT and FQNNGV. Germline trimming cut 5 bases from V and 4 bases from J; bases unmatched to any gene: 7. CDR3 DNA: TGTGCCAGCAGCCCCGTCAGCGGGAGTTACAATGAGCAGTTCTTC. Its translation is CASSPVSGSYNEQFF.

The V call is TRBV9, the J call TRBJ2-2, with TRBD1 matching 7 bases. Losses at the gene ends were 0 bases for V and 3 bases for J; bases not matched to a gene: 5. Germline-derived CDR1 and CDR2 are SGDLS and YYNGEE. The CDR3 contains 16 residues. CDR3 DNA: TGTGCCAGCAGCGTAGGGGTAGGGGGCCACACCGGGGAGCTGTTTTTT. This sequence encodes CASSVGVGGHTGELFF.

This sequence joins TRBV18 and TRBJ1-2; D might be TRBD1 (6 bases). CDR3 length: 14 residues. Trimming left V 6 bases short and J 8 bases short, with 19 bases between. The V gene's germline CDR1 is KGHSH and CDR2 LQKENI. As DNA, the CDR3 is TGTGCCAGCTCCCTTGACAGGCCGCGTTTAGGCTACACCTTC. It yields the protein CASSLDRPRLGYTF.

V gene TRBV4-2 combines with J gene TRBJ2-7, with TRBD2 identical over 7 bases. The V gene end was trimmed by 3 bases and the J gene end by 7 bases; junction bases not matched to a gene: 12. Germline CDR1 and CDR2: LGHNA and YNFKEQ. The CDR3 totals 15 residues. CDR3 coding DNA: TGTGCCAGCAGCCATCCTACTAGCGACGCCAGAGAGCAGTACTTC. Amino acids: CASSHPTSDAREQYF.

The rearrangement links TRBV28 to TRBJ2-5, with D perhaps TRBD2 (6 bases). Germline CDR1 is MDHEN and CDR2 is SYDVKM. This CDR3 is built from 15 residues. Trimming shortened V by 2 bases and J by 2 bases, and 12 bases separated the two germline ends. CDR3 nucleotide sequence: TGTGCCAGCAGTTTACGGGGACTGGGTCAAGAGACCCAGTACTTC. Encoded protein: CASSLRGLGQETQYF.

This clone is a singleton in its sample. The rearrangement links TRBV18 to TRBJ2-7; 7 nucleotides line up with TRBD1. CDR1 is KGHSH and CDR2 is LQKENI in the germline V gene. CDR3 length equals 15 residues. With 0 bases clipped from V and 2 bases from J, the junction kept 4 bases outside the gene matches. CDR3 residues: CASSPPVTGTYEQYF. DNA of the CDR3: TGTGCCAGCTCACCACCGGTGACAGGGACCTACGAGCAGTACTTC.

In DNA, the CDR3 is TGTGCCAGCAGCTACCAATATAGAGATACGCAGTATTTT. Its protein is CASSYQYRDTQYF. This sequence joins TRBV7-2 and TRBJ2-3; D is ambiguous. The CDR3 spans 13 residues. V was shortened by 4 bases and J by 5 bases, with 10 bases between the two germline ends. In germline, CDR1 is SGHTA, CDR2 FQGNSA.

This chain joins TRBV5-1 and TRBJ2-5; TRBD1 might be the D (6 bases). Looked up from germline, CDR1 is SGHRS and CDR2 is YFSETQ. V lost 1 base and J 3 bases, leaving 7 bases between the germline ends. The CDR3 consists of 13 residues. Here the CDR3 reads CASSLRTEETQYF. CDR3 DNA: TGCGCCAGCAGCTTGAGGACAGAAGAGACCCAGTACTTC.

The V and J genes are TRBV19 and TRBJ2-5, with 7 bases fitting TRBD2. This CDR3 has 16 amino acids. Per the germline V gene, CDR1 is LNHDA and CDR2 is SQIVND (reference sequence). The V gene end was trimmed by 5 bases and the J gene end by 5 bases; junction bases not matched to a gene: 14. In DNA, the CDR3 is TGTGCCAGTAGTCAGCCCAGGACGGCGGGGGTGGAGACCCAGTACTTC. Its translation is CASSQPRTAGVETQYF.

The table lists this clone with a count of one. The V call is TRBV7-3, the J call TRBJ1-1; D remains ambiguous. Germline V gene data show CDR1 as SGHTA and CDR2 as FQGTGA. V lost 2 bases and J 5 bases, leaving 15 bases between the germline ends. The CDR3 sequence is 15 residues long. This CDR3 reads CASSLVPGIDTEAFF. In DNA form, the CDR3 reads TGTGCCAGCAGCTTAGTTCCGGGTATAGATACTGAAGCTTTCTTT.

This chain joins TRBV9 and TRBJ2-5, with 8 nucleotides matching TRBD2. This CDR3 contains 15 residues. Germline CDR1 SGDLS, CDR2 YYNGEE. Germline trimming cut 0 bases from V and 3 bases from J; bases unmatched to any gene: 4. CDR3 bases: TGTGCCAGCAGCGTAGAAGGGACTAGTGAAGAGACCCAGTACTTC. This translates into CASSVEGTSEETQYF.

V is TRBV20-1 and J is TRBJ2-7, with a tentative D call TRBD1 (6 bases). The CDR3 sequence is 11 residues long. Germline V gives CDR1 DFQATT, CDR2 SNEGSKA (reference sequence). Between the trimmed V and J ends, which lost 5 bases and 7 bases, there was a span of 12 bases. CDR3 DNA sequence: TGCAGTGCTTACAGGGTTGAAGAGCAGTACTTC. Protein: CSAYRVEEQYF.

V and J are TRBV15 and TRBJ2-2; 14 bases are a match to TRBD2. The CDR3 covers 23 residues. J was trimmed by 0 bases and V by 1 base; bases with no gene match: 16. The germline V gene encodes CDR1 LNHNV and CDR2 YYDKDF (reference sequence). The CDR3 coding sequence is TGTGCCACCAGCAGAGCACGGGGACTAGCGGGAGTAGCGGGGGACTCGAACACCGGGGAGCTGTTTTTT. This encodes CATSRARGLAGVAGDSNTGELFF.

The chain links TRBV6-1 to TRBJ1-5, with 7 bases lining up with TRBD1. Germline-derived CDR1 and CDR2 are MNHNS and SASEGT. V gave up 3 bases and J gave up 6 bases; unmatched junction bases: 14. The CDR3 is 17 amino acids. CDR3 region: CASSEVLDRAFGQPQHF. The CDR3 region has the DNA TGTGCCAGCAGTGAGGTGTTAGACAGGGCGTTCGGTCAGCCCCAGCATTTT.

This clone was picked up a small number of times. The J gene is TRBJ2-5, the V gene TRBV6-6; D is perhaps TRBD1 (5 bases). This CDR3 has 12 amino acids. CDR1 and CDR2 from the germline V gene are MNHNY and SVGAGI (reference sequence). Trimming took off 5 bases at V and 5 bases at J, with 9 bases between the two ends. The CDR3 protein is CASSVGPETQYF. As DNA, the CDR3 is TGTGCCAGCAGTGTGGGGCCGGAGACCCAGTACTTC.

This clone showed up just once. The chain is built from TRBV30 and TRBJ1-3; D is uncertain. The CDR3 extends over 12 amino acids. Germline values: CDR1 GTSNPN, CDR2 SVGIG (reference sequence). Trimming stripped 1 base from V and 5 bases from J, with 6 bases between. CDR3 region: CAWSETRNTIYF. CDR3 nucleotide sequence: TGTGCCTGGAGTGAGACTAGAAACACCATATATTTT.

This chain uses TRBV19 with TRBJ2-3; 9 positions match TRBD2. Germline loops: CDR1 LNHDA, CDR2 SQIVND (reference sequence). This CDR3 has 18 residues. Trimming took 5 bases from V and 0 from J; bases not matched to a gene: 12. The CDR3 region is CASSPRVASGTSTDTQYF. CDR3 sequence (DNA): TGTGCCAGTAGTCCCAGGGTGGCTAGCGGGACTAGCACAGATACGCAGTATTTT.

This sequence joins TRBV5-6 and TRBJ1-2; the D is unclear. V was cut by 3 bases and J by 4 bases, with 16 bases left in between. This CDR3 contains 15 residues. Germline CDR1 is SGHDT and CDR2 is YYEEEE. This chain's CDR3 is CASSSRGGSLYGYTF. The CDR3 region has the DNA TGTGCCAGCAGCTCCAGAGGAGGGTCCCTCTATGGCTACACCTTC.

This chain connects TRBV5-1 to TRBJ2-6; D unclear. There are 16 residues in the CDR3. CDR1 is SGHRS and CDR2 is YFSETQ in the germline V gene. The V gene lost 0 bases and the J gene lost 0 bases, with 7 bases spanning the gap. For the CDR3, the DNA is TGCGCCAGCAGCTTGGCCCAGTTCTCTGGGGCCAACGTCCTGACTTTC. Translated: CASSLAQFSGANVLTF.

The chain has TRBV5-4 and TRBJ2-1, with 8 nucleotides matching TRBD1. Germline loops: CDR1 SGHNT, CDR2 YYREEE (reference sequence). CDR3 length: 17 amino acids. The ends lost 3 bases at V and 3 bases at J; junction bases unmatched: 11. CDR3 nucleotides: TGTGCCAGCAGCTCGAGGACGGGACAGGCAATCTACAATGAGCAGTTCTTC. Translation: CASSSRTGQAIYNEQFF.

The chain joins TRBV7-7 to TRBJ2-5; D perhaps matches TRBD2 (6 bases). The CDR3 loop spans 16 amino acids. The germline gives CDR1 SSHAT, CDR2 FNYEAQ (reference sequence). The ends were cut back, 5 bases at V and 4 bases at J, with 20 bases in the middle. The CDR3 nucleotides read TGTGCCAGCAGCCCCGTGCAGGGAGGTTGGAGAGAGACCCAGTACTTC. Encoded protein: CASSPVQGGWRETQYF.

V gene TRBV6-2 or TRBV6-3 combines with J gene TRBJ2-7; possibly TRBD1 for D (5 bases). The CDR3 consists of 14 residues. V shed 2 bases and J shed 1 base, with 9 bases lying between them. Germline CDR1 and CDR2: MNHEY and SVGEGT. CDR3: CASSYGQGSYEQYF. The CDR3 DNA reads TGTGCCAGCAGTTACGGTCAGGGATCCTACGAGCAGTACTTC.

The genes are TRBV5-1 and TRBJ1-2, with 9 bases that match TRBD1. With 0 bases clipped from V and 2 bases from J, the junction kept 11 bases outside the gene matches. CDR3 length equals 18 residues. Germline V CDR1 and CDR2: SGHRS, YFSETQ. The CDR3 is CASSLAGQGAALNYGYTF. The CDR3 region has the DNA TGCGCCAGCAGCTTGGCGGGACAGGGTGCCGCTTTAAACTATGGCTACACCTTC.

The V call is TRBV15, the J call TRBJ1-2, with 7 bases that match TRBD1. The CDR3 spans 15 residues. The V gene end was trimmed by 0 bases and the J gene end by 4 bases; junction bases not matched to a gene: 5. CDR1 and CDR2 from the germline V gene are LNHNV and YYDKDF (reference sequence). CDR3 sequence: CATSREKGAGYGYTF. The CDR3 DNA follows: TGTGCCACCAGCAGAGAGAAGGGGGCGGGCTATGGCTACACCTTC.

The V gene is TRBV21-1, the J gene TRBJ1-1. TRBV21-1 is annotated as a pseudogene. CDR3 length: 16 residues. CDR3 protein: CASSKRERRENTEAFF. The DNA for the CDR3 is TGTGCCAGCAGCAAACGGGAGAGACGGGAAAACACTGAAGCTTTCTTT.

The chain combines TRBV4-1 with TRBJ1-5; D is uncertain. Trimming pared 2 bases from V and 1 base from J, leaving 3 bases between. Germline CDR1 and CDR2: MGHRA and YSYEKL. The CDR3 covers 13 residues. The DNA of the CDR3 is TGCGCCAGCAGCCAAAGCAGCAATCAGCCCCAGCATTTT. This sequence encodes CASSQSSNQPQHF.

The chain carries TRBV10-3 and TRBJ2-4; D call uncertain. The CDR3 is 14 amino acids. From germline, CDR1 is ENHRY and CDR2 SYGVKD. With 2 bases removed from V and 9 bases from J, the gap between germline ends came to 14 bases. This CDR3 reads CAISEGAGVGIQYF. The CDR3, as DNA: TGTGCCATCAGTGAGGGTGCCGGAGTGGGCATTCAGTACTTC.